The rows below give T cell receptor beta chains drawn from one sample of a study of blood T cell repertoires in COVID-19. The repertoire was sequenced with immunoSEQ multiplex PCR; TCRdb's copy has only in-frame clones and lacks some. The data contain 430,000 or so clones, nearly 90% of them singletons. The sequencing input was PBMCs or T cells enriched from blood (not recorded which). These TCRs come from a woman aged 18-35 years who had been exposed to COVID-19. Each CDR3 is given with its conserved first and last residue. D genes are given only for firm matches. Clone size is not always given. Where it is, it says once, few, many or a class for expanded clones.

TRBJ2-7 . TRBV18 . CASSPQVYYEQYF TGTGCCAGCTCACCCCAGGTTTACTACGAGCAGTACTTC
TRBJ2-7 . TRBV7-3 TRBD1 CASSFRNRGTYEQYF TGTGCCAGCAGCTTTCGCAACAGGGGTACCTACGAGCAGTACTTC
TRBJ1-1 . TRBV2 . CASSNYGTEAFF TGTGCCAGCAGCAATTACGGCACTGAAGCTTTCTTT
TRBJ1-4 . TRBV18 TRBD1 CASSPLGQGHEKLFF TGTGCCAGCTCACCACTGGGACAGGGTCATGAAAAACTGTTTTTT
TRBJ2-7 . TRBV5-1 TRBD1 CASSLWTGGGLEQYF TGCGCCAGCAGCTTATGGACAGGGGGAGGGTTAGAGCAGTACTTC
TRBJ1-3 few TRBV2 . CARSAGDSGNTIYF TGTGCCAGGAGTGCCGGTGATTCTGGAAACACCATATATTTT
TRBJ2-7 . TRBV6-5 TRBD1 CASSRDRATYEQYF TGTGCCAGCAGCAGGGACAGGGCAACCTACGAGCAGTACTTC
TRBJ2-7 . TRBV18 . CASSPRAASYEQYF TGTGCCAGCTCACCAAGAGCGGCCTCCTACGAGCAGTACTTC
TRBJ1-2 . TRBV18 . CASSLDQTIGPLGYTF TGTGCCAGCTCACTCGACCAGACTATAGGGCCCCTCGGCTACACCTTC
TRBJ1-3 . TRBV28 . CASSRDTLSGNTIYF TGTGCCAGCAGTCGAGACACACTCTCTGGAAACACCATATATTTT
TRBJ2-3 . TRBV7-3 . CASSLTSVSTDTQYF TGTGCCAGCAGCTTAACTTCGGTTAGCACAGATACGCAGTATTTT
TRBJ2-5 few TRBV5-1 . CASSLGLQETQYF TGCGCCAGCAGCTTGGGACTCCAAGAGACCCAGTACTTC
TRBJ1-2 . TRBV6-1 . CASSEAMMGGYGYTF TGTGCCAGCAGTGAAGCGATGATGGGAGGGTATGGCTACACCTTC
TRBJ2-7 . TRBV5-1 TRBD2 CASRPSASGSYEQYF TGCGCCAGCAGGCCTTCAGCTAGCGGATCCTACGAGCAGTACTTC
TRBJ1-2 many TRBV7-9 TRBD1 CASSPATGYGYTF TGTGCCAGCAGCCCGGCGACAGGGTATGGCTACACCTTC
TRBJ2-2 . TRBV19 TRBD1 CASSGRDRRIDGELFF TGTGCCAGTAGTGGCCGGGACAGGAGGATAGACGGGGAGCTGTTTTTT
TRBJ2-7 many TRBV6-2/TRBV6-3 . CASIPTASSYEQYF TGTGCCAGCATCCCGACAGCGAGCTCCTACGAGCAGTACTTC
TRBJ2-7 . TRBV4-1 . CASSLRDISYEQYF TGCGCCAGCAGCCTCCGGGACATTTCCTACGAGCAGTACTTC
TRBJ2-7 once TRBV7-2 TRBD1 CASSTLRTGRPYEQYF TGTGCCAGCAGCACTTTGCGGACAGGGCGACCCTACGAGCAGTACTTC
TRBJ2-1 . TRBV2 TRBD2 CASRASGLYNEQFF TGTGCCAGCAGAGCTAGCGGGTTGTACAATGAGCAGTTCTTC
TRBJ1-2 . TRBV28 . CASSLGGEYYGYTF TGTGCCAGCAGTTTAGGGGGGGAATACTATGGCTACACCTTC
TRBJ1-1 once TRBV30 . CASLRDSGTEAFF TGTGCCTCCCTCAGGGACTCTGGGACTGAAGCTTTCTTT
TRBJ2-7 . TRBV6-5 TRBD1 CASSPTGGLYEQYF TGTGCCAGCAGTCCGACAGGGGGTTTGTACGAGCAGTACTTC
TRBJ2-2 . TRBV4-2 TRBD1 CASSQDWTGAGELFF TGTGCCAGCAGCCAAGATTGGACAGGGGCCGGGGAGCTGTTTTTT
TRBJ2-7 . TRBV9 TRBD1 CASSVGTALDVYEQYF TGTGCCAGCAGCGTTGGGACAGCCCTTGATGTCTACGAGCAGTACTTC
TRBJ2-3 . TRBV2 . CASSSLGGTDTQYF TGTGCCAGCAGTTCGCTAGGGGGCACAGATACGCAGTATTTT
TRBJ1-6 . TRBV19 TRBD1 CACWDRGNSPLHF TGTGCCTGTTGGGACAGAGGGAATTCACCCCTCCACTTT
TRBJ1-3 . TRBV6-5 . CASSKLDSSGNTIYF TGTGCCAGCAGTAAACTGGACAGCTCTGGAAACACCATATATTTT
TRBJ1-4 . TRBV15 . CATSKTKIATNEKLFF TGTGCCACCAGCAAGACAAAAATCGCAACTAATGAAAAACTGTTTTTT
TRBJ2-1 . TRBV2 . CASIPSGVSYNEQFF TGTGCCAGCATCCCATCGGGGGTGTCCTACAATGAGCAGTTCTTC
TRBJ2-5 . TRBV29-1 . CSVGRGSQETQYF TGCAGCGTGGGAAGAGGGAGCCAAGAGACCCAGTACTTC
TRBJ2-7 . TRBV9 . CASSVGGVSSYEQYF TGTGCCAGCAGCGTAGGGGGGGTAAGCTCCTACGAGCAGTACTTC
TRBJ1-5 . TRBV27 TRBD1 CASSFRGNQPQHF TGTGCCAGCAGTTTCAGGGGGAATCAGCCCCAGCATTTT
TRBJ1-1 . TRBV4-3 TRBD1 CASSQVPGTASLMNTEAFF TGCGCCAGCAGCCAAGTGCCCGGGACAGCCAGTCTTATGAACACTGAAGCTTTCTTT
TRBJ1-3 . TRBV10-2 . CASSALSSGNTIYF TGCGCCAGCAGTGCCCTGAGCTCTGGAAACACCATATATTTT